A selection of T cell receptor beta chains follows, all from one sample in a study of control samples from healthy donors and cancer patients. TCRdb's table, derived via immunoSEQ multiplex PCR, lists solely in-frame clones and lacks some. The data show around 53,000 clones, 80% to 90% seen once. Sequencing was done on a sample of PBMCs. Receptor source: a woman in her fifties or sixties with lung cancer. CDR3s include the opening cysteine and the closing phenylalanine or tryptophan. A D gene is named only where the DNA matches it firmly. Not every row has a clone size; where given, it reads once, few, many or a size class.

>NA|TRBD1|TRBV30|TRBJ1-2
TGTGCCTGGAGTCGACAGGGAGGAAGCTATGGCTACACCTTC
CAWSRQGGSYGYTF
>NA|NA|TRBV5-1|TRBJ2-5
TGCGCCAGCAGTCGCGACCTTGACCGCGTGGGGACCCAGTACTTC
CASSRDLDRVGTQYF
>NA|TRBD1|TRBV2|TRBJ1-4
TGTGCCACCGGACTACAGGGGACTAATGAAAAACTGTTTTTT
CATGLQGTNEKLFF
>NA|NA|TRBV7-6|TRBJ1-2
TGTGCCAGCAGTCCGGGGGTGTTGGGGGCTAGTGGCTACACCTTC
CASSPGVLGASGYTF
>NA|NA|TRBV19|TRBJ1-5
TGTGCCAGTAGTATCGGACAGCTCAATCAGCCCCAGCATTTT
CASSIGQLNQPQHF
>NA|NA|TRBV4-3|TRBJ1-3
TGCGCCAGCAGCCCCTGGCTCAGCTCTGGAAACACCATATATTTT
CASSPWLSSGNTIYF
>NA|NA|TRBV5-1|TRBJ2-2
TGCGCCAGCAGCTTGGGACAGACGGGCACCGGGGAGCTGTTTTTT
CASSLGQTGTGELFF
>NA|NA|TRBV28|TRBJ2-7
TGTGCCAGCAGTTTAATACGCTTATCCTACGAGCAGTACTTC
CASSLIRLSYEQYF
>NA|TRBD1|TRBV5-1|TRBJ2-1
TGCGCCAGCAGCTTAGGACAGGGGATTAATGAGCAGTTCTTC
CASSLGQGINEQFF
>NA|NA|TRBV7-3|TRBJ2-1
TGTGCCAGCAGCTCAGGCCAGGGACCCAATGAGCAGTTCTTC
CASSSGQGPNEQFF
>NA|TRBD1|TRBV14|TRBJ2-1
TGTGCCAGCAGCCTCACTCGATTGACAGGGGACAATGAGCAGTTCTTC
CASSLTRLTGDNEQFF
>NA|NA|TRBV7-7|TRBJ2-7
TGTGCCAGCAGCTTCGGACGGTCCTACGAGCAGTACTTC
CASSFGRSYEQYF
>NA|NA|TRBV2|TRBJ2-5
TGTGCCAGCAACGACAAAGAGACCCAGTACTTC
CASNDKETQYF
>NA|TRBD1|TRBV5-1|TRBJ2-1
TGCGCCAGCAGCTTGGACTACCCAGGGGGTAGGGTCAATGAGCAGTTCTTC
CASSLDYPGGRVNEQFF
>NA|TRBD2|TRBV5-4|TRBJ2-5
TGTGCCAGCAGCTTGTCACTAGCGAGAGAGACCCAGTACTTC
CASSLSLARETQYF
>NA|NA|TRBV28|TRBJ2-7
TGTGCCAGCAGCTGGACACCCTACGAGCAGTACTTC
CASSWTPYEQYF
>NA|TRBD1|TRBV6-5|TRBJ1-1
TGTGCCAGCACAGGGGGGACAGGGACCACTGAAGCTTTCTTT
CASTGGTGTTEAFF
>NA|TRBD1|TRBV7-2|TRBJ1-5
TGTGCCAGCAGCTTAGCGTGGATACAGGGGGACCAGCCCCAGCATTTT
CASSLAWIQGDQPQHF
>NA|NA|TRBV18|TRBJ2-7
TGTGCCAGCTCACCCACCCCCGCCTACGAGCAGTACTTC
CASSPTPAYEQYF
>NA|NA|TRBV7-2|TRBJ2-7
TGTGCCAGCAGCCCAGCCAGGGGGGTTACCTACGAGCAGTACTTC
CASSPARGVTYEQYF
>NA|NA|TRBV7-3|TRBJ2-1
TGTGCCAGCAGCGCCCTCGGGGGAGAGCAGTTCTTC
CASSALGGEQFF
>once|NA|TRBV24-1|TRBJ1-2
TGTGCCACCCAGGGTACGGGGAACTATGGCTACACCTTC
CATQGTGNYGYTF
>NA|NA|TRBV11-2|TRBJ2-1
TGTGCCAGCAGCTTAGATAGAGATGAGCAGTTCTTC
CASSLDRDEQFF
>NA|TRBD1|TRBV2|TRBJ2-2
TGTGCCAGCAGCCGGGACAGGGGAGGGTCGAACACCGGGGAGCTGTTTTTT
CASSRDRGGSNTGELFF
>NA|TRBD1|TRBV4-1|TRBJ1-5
TGCGCCAGCAGCTCGGGGACAGGGGGCGGCCAGCCCCAGCATTTT
CASSSGTGGGQPQHF
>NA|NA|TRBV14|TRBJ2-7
TGTGCCAGCAGCCCGGCCCCTAACCCCTACGAGCAGTACTTC
CASSPAPNPYEQYF